A single sample gave rise to the 32 T cell receptor beta chains below, sequenced in a study of blood T cell repertoires in COVID-19. Produced via immunoSEQ multiplex PCR; TCRdb's table is partial and in-frame only. The sample has around 160,000 clones; approximately 90% are singletons. Sequenced material: PBMCs or T cells enriched from blood (not recorded which). These TCRs come from a woman aged 25-40 years with acute COVID-19.

The count of this clone is one. V and J are TRBV24-1 and TRBJ2-1, with TRBD2 matching over 11 bases. V dropped 8 bases and J dropped 6; count of bases not matched to a gene: 5. CDR1 is KGHDR, CDR2 SFDVKD, per germline. The CDR3 spans 14 residues. Here the CDR3 reads CATTTSGRSNEQFF. The CDR3 DNA sequence: TGTGCCACCACAACTAGCGGGAGATCCAATGAGCAGTTCTTC.

This chain connects TRBV9 to TRBJ2-2; D is possibly TRBD2 (6 bases). Germline V gene lookup returns CDR1 SGDLS and CDR2 YYNGEE. Deletions cut 4 bases from V and 7 bases from J, with 11 bases between. The CDR3 runs to 13 residues. CDR3 coding DNA: TGTGCCAGCAGCCCCTTGGAGGGCGGGGAGCTGTTTTTT. This sequence encodes CASSPLEGGELFF.

The genes are TRBV29-1 and TRBJ1-2, with 10 bases that match TRBD1. Germline V gene sequence: CDR1 SQVTM, CDR2 ANQGSEA. The CDR3 runs to 13 residues. The trim removed 4 bases at V and 4 bases at J, leaving 3 bases unmatched. CDR3 region: CSVVGTGAYGYTF. CDR3 in DNA: TGCAGCGTTGTGGGGACAGGGGCCTATGGCTACACCTTC.

This clone has just a few counts. This sequence joins TRBV28 and TRBJ2-7; 7 bases fit TRBD2. V lost 8 bases, J lost 5 bases, and 18 bases stayed unmatched. Looked up from germline, CDR1 is MDHEN and CDR2 is SYDVKM. The CDR3 is 16 residues long. CDR3 DNA sequence: TGTGCCAGCGTATCCCCTACGGCGGGAGTCGCCCACGAGCAGTACTTC. This translates into CASVSPTAGVAHEQYF.

The V and J genes are TRBV27 and TRBJ2-3; 12 nucleotides match TRBD2. Per germline, CDR1 MNHEY and CDR2 SMNVEV (reference sequence). V shed 3 bases and J 3 bases; nucleotides not matched to a gene: 7. The CDR3 loop spans 17 amino acids. The CDR3: CASSFSSGRALTDTQYF. The CDR3 DNA is TGTGCCAGCAGTTTCTCTAGCGGGAGGGCCTTGACAGATACGCAGTATTTT.

This clone was observed once. V gene TRBV7-8 combines with J gene TRBJ1-3; TRBD1 is a possible D gene (6 bases). The CDR3 length is 17 residues. Germline V CDR1 and CDR2: SGHVS, FQNEAQ. V was pared by 5 bases and J by 0 bases, with 17 bases between. The CDR3 sequence: CASSPRGHMSSGNTIYF. The CDR3 DNA is TGTGCCAGCAGCCCGAGGGGACACATGAGCTCTGGAAACACCATATATTTT.

This clone was recorded only once. V usage is TRBV7-2 and J usage is TRBJ1-5; no clear D gene. This CDR3 has 14 residues. CDR1 SGHTA and CDR2 FQGNSA come from the germline V gene. V lost 5 bases and J lost 11, with 19 bases in between. CDR3 in amino acids: CASSTAGLPSAQHF. The CDR3 DNA reads TGTGCCAGCAGCACAGCAGGATTACCTTCGGCCCAGCATTTT.

This clone occurred a few times. CDR3 DNA sequence: TGTGCCAGCAGCACCGGGACCGGGGAGCTGTTTTTT. Residues: CASSTGTGELFF. The chain couples TRBV9 to TRBJ2-2; D is ambiguous. The CDR3 has 12 amino acids. CDR1 and CDR2 from the germline V gene are SGDLS and YYNGEE. The ends were cut back, 4 bases at V and 5 bases at J, with 6 bases in the middle. Full variable domain (outside the CDR3, taken from reference TRBV9 and TRBJ2-2): DSGVTQTPKHLITATGQRVTLRCSPRSGDLSVYWYQQSLDQGLQFLIQYYNGEERAKGNILERFSAQQFPDLHSELNLSSLELGDSALYFCASSTGTGELFFGEGSRLTVL.

This clone was detected only once. The rearrangement uses TRBV11-2 and TRBJ1-2; D not certain. The CDR3 has 14 residues. The V and J ends lost 1 base and 1 base respectively, with 7 bases between them. Germline lookup yields CDR1 SGHAT and CDR2 FQNNGV. Here the CDR3 DNA reads TGTGCCAGCAGCTTAGGACATATTAACTATGGCTACACCTTC. Its protein is CASSLGHINYGYTF.

This rearrangement joins TRBV24-1 to TRBJ2-5; the D gene is possibly TRBD2 (5 bases). This CDR3 region has 14 residues. Trimming pared 2 bases from V and 5 bases from J, leaving 11 bases between. In germline, CDR1 is KGHDR, CDR2 SFDVKD. CDR3: CATSDSRLRETQYF. CDR3 DNA: TGTGCCACCAGTGATTCCCGACTACGGGAGACCCAGTACTTC.

The V and J genes are TRBV7-2 and TRBJ2-2; a weak D match, TRBD1 (6 bases). The CDR3 sequence is 13 residues long. Germline V gene lookup returns CDR1 SGHTA and CDR2 FQGNSA. V dropped 1 base and J dropped 7 bases, with 7 bases sitting between them. The CDR3 sequence: CASSLVGGGELFF. DNA for the CDR3: TGTGCCAGCAGCTTAGTAGGGGGCGGGGAGCTGTTTTTT. Drawing the rest from reference TRBV7-2 and TRBJ2-2, the complete variable domain is GAGVSQSPSNKVTEKGKDVELRCDPISGHTALYWYRQSLGQGLEFLIYFQGNSAPDKSGLPSDRFSAERTGGSVSTLTIQRTQQEDSAVYLCASSLVGGGELFFGEGSRLTVL.

This clone was seen once. This chain joins TRBV28 and TRBJ1-1, with TRBD1 identical over 9 bases. There are 15 residues in the CDR3. Germline V gene lookup returns CDR1 MDHEN and CDR2 SYDVKM. With V trimmed by 6 bases and J by 2 bases, 7 bases remained unmatched. The CDR3 bases are TGTGCCAGCAGGGCGGGACAGGGAGGAAACACTGAAGCTTTCTTT. This encodes CASRAGQGGNTEAFF.

This chain links TRBV7-2 with TRBJ2-7; no reliable D call. The V gene's germline CDR1 is SGHTA and CDR2 FQGNSA. Trimming left V 7 bases short and J 1 base short, with 11 bases between. The CDR3 length is 13 residues. CDR3 nucleotide sequence: TGTGCCAGCACCCCTAGTGGGTCCTACGAGCAGTACTTC. Translation gives CASTPSGSYEQYF.

A single count supports this clone. The chain combines TRBV3-1 (or the pseudogene TRBV3-2) with TRBJ1-1, with 7 bases matching TRBD1. CDR1 and CDR2 (germline): LGHDT, YNNKEL (reference sequence). V lost 1 base to trimming and J lost 5 bases; unmatched junction nucleotides: 4. The CDR3 covers 14 residues. CDR3 bases: TGTGCCAGCAGCCAAGCGACAGGGTGGACTGAAGCTTTCTTT. This translates into CASSQATGWTEAFF.

The V gene is TRBV18, the J gene TRBJ1-1, with D unresolved. CDR1 is KGHSH, CDR2 LQKENI, per germline. The ends were cut back, 3 bases at V and 6 bases at J, with 11 bases in the middle. This CDR3 comprises 13 residues. The CDR3 bases are TGTGCCAGCTCACCTAGACTGGAGGCTGAAGCTTTCTTT. Translated: CASSPRLEAEAFF.

The sample holds one count of this clone. The rearrangement uses TRBV11-2 and TRBJ1-3, with D perhaps matching TRBD1 (5 bases). The germline V and J ends were trimmed by 1 base and 0 bases, with 10 bases remaining between them. The CDR3 consists of 16 residues. Germline V gene lookup returns CDR1 SGHAT and CDR2 FQNNGV. The CDR3 loop is CASSLGAGPSGNTIYF. CDR3 bases: TGTGCCAGCAGCTTAGGGGCAGGGCCCTCTGGAAACACCATATATTTT.

The chain employs TRBV5-4 and TRBJ1-1; D is perhaps TRBD1 (5 bases). Germline lookup yields CDR1 SGHNT and CDR2 YYREEE (reference sequence). The CDR3 is 14 amino acids. Trimming removed 0 bases at V and 4 bases at J, with 10 bases between. Here the CDR3 reads CASSLVVGGTEAFF. The CDR3 DNA follows: TGTGCCAGCAGCTTGGTGGTGGGGGGCACTGAAGCTTTCTTT.

This chain uses TRBV21-1 with TRBJ2-7; the table's D call, TRBD2, was not checked against the DNA. TRBV21-1 counts as a pseudogene. The length of the CDR3 is 16 residues. This CDR3 reads CASSKPKSAGANEQYF. For the CDR3, the DNA is TGTGCCAGCAGCAAACCCAAGTCTGCGGGAGCGAACGAGCAGTACTTC.

This chain joins TRBV9 and TRBJ2-7; 8 bases are shared with TRBD2. The CDR3 is made up of 15 amino acids. Looked up from germline, CDR1 is SGDLS and CDR2 is YYNGEE. J gave up 5 bases and V 3 bases, and 10 bases lay outside the gene matches. The CDR3 sequence is CASSASGRDGNEQYF. CDR3 in DNA: TGTGCCAGCAGCGCAAGCGGGAGAGACGGGAACGAGCAGTACTTC.

The rearrangement uses TRBV29-1 and TRBJ2-2; TRBD2 matches 11 bases. The CDR3 is 16 amino acids. Germline loops: CDR1 SQVTM, CDR2 ANQGSEA. Unmatched junction bases numbered 13, after V lost 6 bases and J lost 7 bases. The CDR3 DNA follows: TGCAGCGTGTCGGGACTAGCGGACGCCTACAGCGGGGAGCTGTTTTTT. Translating it yields CSVSGLADAYSGELFF.

The V call is TRBV10-3, the J call TRBJ2-7; TRBD1 matches at 10 bases. V trimming: 5 bases; J trimming: 1 base; junction bases outside the gene matches: 5. Germline V gene data show CDR1 as ENHRY and CDR2 as SYGVKD. CDR3 length equals 15 residues. The CDR3 nucleotides read TGTGCCATCAGTTACCGGGACAGGGGATCCTACGAGCAGTACTTC. Encoded protein: CAISYRDRGSYEQYF.

The chain joins TRBV6-2 or TRBV6-3 to TRBJ2-7; 8 positions agree with TRBD1. CDR1 is MNHEY and CDR2 is SVGEGT in the germline V gene. V was pared by 4 bases and J by 0 bases, with 5 bases of the junction left unmatched. The CDR3 is made up of 15 amino acids. CDR3 in DNA: TGTGCCAGCAGTTCCCGGACAGGGAACTCCTACGAGCAGTACTTC. Translated: CASSSRTGNSYEQYF.

The V gene is TRBV21-1, the J gene TRBJ1-2; the table's D gene call, TRBD1, was not cross checked with the DNA. TRBV21-1 is marked as a pseudogene. The CDR3 has 11 amino acids. CDR3 in amino acids: CARKPGGGYTF. The CDR3 DNA follows: TGTGCCAGGAAACCAGGTGGAGGCTACACCTTC.

The V and J genes are TRBV3-1 (or the pseudogene TRBV3-2) and TRBJ2-5; 11 nucleotides agree with TRBD2. The CDR3 has 14 amino acids. Germline CDR1 reads LGHDT; CDR2 reads YNNKEL (reference sequence). V was pared by 8 bases and J by 4 bases, with 6 bases of the junction left unmatched. The CDR3 DNA sequence: TGTGCCAGCTCGCCGGGACTAGCGGTAGAGACCCAGTACTTC. This sequence encodes CASSPGLAVETQYF.

This rearrangement joins TRBV30 to TRBJ1-1; D unclear. CDR1 GTSNPN and CDR2 SVGIG come from the germline V gene (reference sequence). The CDR3 contains 12 residues. The CDR3 loop is CAQDLLHTEAFF. The DNA for the CDR3 is TGTGCTCAGGATCTGTTACACACTGAAGCTTTCTTT.

The rearrangement links TRBV7-3 to TRBJ2-2, with 8 bases matching TRBD1. J was trimmed by 0 bases and V by 3 bases; bases with no gene match: 0. CDR1 SGHTA and CDR2 FQGTGA come from the germline V gene. This CDR3 has 15 residues. The chain's CDR3 is CASSLGQANTGELFF. The CDR3 DNA is TGTGCCAGCAGCTTGGGACAGGCGAACACCGGGGAGCTGTTTTTT.

This clone has only a few counts. CDR3 in amino acids: CASPSHRGYTF. CDR3 bases: TGTGCAAGTCCCTCGCACCGGGGCTACACCTTC. The chain has TRBV12-2 and TRBJ1-2. TRBV12-2 constitutes a pseudogene. The CDR3 length is 11 residues.

V gene TRBV27 combines with J gene TRBJ2-2; the D gene is possibly TRBD1 (5 bases). There are 16 residues in the CDR3. V was pared by 8 bases and J by 4 bases, with 20 bases between. Germline CDR1 and CDR2: MNHEY and SMNVEV (reference sequence). This chain's CDR3 is CASGKFMGLSTGELFF. CDR3 sequence (DNA): TGTGCCAGCGGGAAATTCATGGGGCTTAGCACCGGGGAGCTGTTTTTT.

V is TRBV11-1 and J is TRBJ1-1, with unresolved D. This CDR3 is 12 amino acids long. In germline, CDR1 is SGHAT, CDR2 FQDESV (reference sequence). The ends were cut back, 5 bases at V and 6 bases at J, with 10 bases in the middle. The CDR3 region has the DNA TGTGCCAGCAGCCTACCAGGTCCTGAAGCTTTCTTT. Its translation is CASSLPGPEAFF.

This clone came up once. The chain combines TRBV7-9 with TRBJ1-1, with D uncertain. V was pared by 3 bases and J by 4 bases, with 6 bases between. Germline V gene lookup returns CDR1 SEHNR and CDR2 FQNEAQ (reference sequence). This CDR3 has 12 residues. The DNA of the CDR3 is TGTGCCAGCAGCTTCCCATCCACTGAAGCTTTCTTT. Translation gives CASSFPSTEAFF. The complete variable domain, with remaining parts taken from reference TRBV7-9 and TRBJ1-1, reads DTGVSQNPRHKITKRGQNVTFRCDPISEHNRLYWYRQTLGQGPEFLTYFQNEAQLEKSRLLSDRFSAERPKGSFSTLEIQRTEQGDSAMYLCASSFPSTEAFFGQGTRLTVV.

This clone was seen just once. The rearrangement joins TRBV11-2 to TRBJ2-7; no definite D call. This CDR3 is 13 amino acids long. CDR1 SGHAT and CDR2 FQNNGV come from the germline V gene. The V gene lost 0 bases and the J gene lost 2 bases, with 5 bases spanning the gap. The chain's CDR3 is CASSLEPAYEQYF. CDR3 DNA sequence: TGTGCCAGCAGCTTAGAACCAGCCTACGAGCAGTACTTC.

The V gene is TRBV5-5, the J gene TRBJ1-1; 7 bases agree with TRBD1. Germline CDR1 and CDR2: SGHKS and YYEKEE (reference sequence). The trim removed 2 bases at V and 0 bases at J, leaving 4 bases unmatched. The CDR3 sequence is 15 residues long. CDR3 in amino acids: CASSLRDRLNTEAFF. CDR3 coding DNA: TGTGCCAGCAGCTTACGGGACAGATTGAACACTGAAGCTTTCTTT.